The rows below give T cell receptor beta chains drawn from one sample of a study of T cells in Graves' hyperthyroidism and ophthalmopathy. Each CDR3 protein is one row after TCRdb ran MiXCR on the multiplex PCR reads. The sample holds approximately 360,000 distinct CDR3 sequences, around a quarter seen once. Sequencing was done on a sample of blood. Every receptor here comes from a man aged 50 or older with Graves' hyperthyroidism. CDR3s include the opening cysteine and the closing phenylalanine or tryptophan. The order of the fields is clone size, J gene, D gene, V gene, CDR3 protein, CDR3 DNA. The D gene is left open where the match is weak. Size tells how often a clone was seen (once, few, many) or the class of an expanded clone, and some rows leave it out.

size: NA; J: TRBJ1-2; D: NA; V: TRBV11-3; CDR3: CASSTPLGQSGYTF; DNA: TGTGCCAGCAGCACCCCCCTGGGGCAAAGTGGCTACACCTTC
size: NA; J: TRBJ2-7; D: TRBD2; V: TRBV20-1; CDR3: CSARDLAGSYEQYF; DNA: TGCAGTGCTAGAGATCTAGCGGGCTCCTACGAGCAGTACTTC
size: few; J: TRBJ2-1; D: TRBD2; V: TRBV6-1; CDR3: CANTEVLAGNEQFF; DNA: TGTGCCAACACGGAGGTACTAGCGGGAAATGAGCAGTTCTTC
size: NA; J: TRBJ2-3; D: NA; V: TRBV10-1; CDR3: CASSDFGGSADTQYF; DNA: TGCGCCAGCAGTGACTTTGGAGGGTCGGCAGATACGCAGTATTTT
size: few; J: TRBJ2-1; D: TRBD2; V: TRBV19; CDR3: CASSRVAGEQFF; DNA: TGTGCCAGTAGTCGGGTAGCGGGTGAGCAGTTCTTC
size: NA; J: TRBJ2-7; D: TRBD2; V: TRBV6-1; CDR3: CASKGLAGGQPYEQYF; DNA: TGTGCCAGCAAAGGACTAGCGGGAGGCCAACCCTACGAGCAGTACTTC
size: NA; J: TRBJ2-7; D: NA; V: TRBV15; CDR3: CATSRDDGATSVYEQYF; DNA: TGTGCCACCAGCAGAGATGATGGGGCCACCTCGGTCTACGAGCAGTACTTC
size: NA; J: TRBJ1-5; D: TRBD1; V: TRBV12-5; CDR3: CASGPGQENQPQHF; DNA: TGTGCTAGTGGGCCAGGACAGGAAAATCAGCCCCAGCATTTT
size: NA; J: TRBJ2-3; D: TRBD1; V: TRBV7-6; CDR3: CASSPRQGWSDTQYF; DNA: TGTGCCAGCAGCCCACGACAGGGTTGGTCAGATACGCAGTATTTT
size: NA; J: TRBJ2-5; D: NA; V: TRBV7-2; CDR3: CASSYAGSGTQYF; DNA: TGTGCCAGCAGCTACGCCGGCTCTGGGACCCAGTACTTC
size: few; J: TRBJ2-3; D: TRBD1; V: TRBV24-1; CDR3: CATSDTGQGTDTQYF; DNA: TGTGCCACCAGTGATACCGGACAGGGCACCGATACGCAGTATTTT
size: few; J: TRBJ1-1; D: NA; V: TRBV2; CDR3: CASSEFRSNTEAFF; DNA: TGTGCCAGCAGTGAATTTCGGTCGAACACTGAAGCTTTCTTT
size: many; J: TRBJ2-7; D: TRBD1; V: TRBV27; CDR3: CASSFLGTGLYEQYF; DNA: TGTGCCAGCAGTTTTTTGGGGACAGGACTGTACGAGCAGTACTTC
size: few; J: TRBJ2-5; D: TRBD2; V: TRBV7-9; CDR3: CASSFAGTSGSETQYF; DNA: TGTGCCAGCAGCTTTGCCGGGACTAGCGGGAGCGAGACCCAGTACTTC
size: few; J: TRBJ2-3; D: TRBD2; V: TRBV20-1; CDR3: CSARGGGRARDTQYF; DNA: TGCAGTGCTAGAGGGGGCGGGAGGGCCCGTGATACGCAGTATTTT
size: NA; J: TRBJ2-6; D: NA; V: TRBV7-2; CDR3: CASSLGYSGANVLTF; DNA: TGTGCCAGCAGCCTGGGTTACTCTGGGGCCAACGTCCTGACTTTC
size: many; J: TRBJ1-1; D: NA; V: TRBV12-3/TRBV12-4; CDR3: CASSFSGGNTEAFF; DNA: TGTGCCAGCAGCTTTTCTGGGGGCAACACTGAAGCTTTCTTT
size: NA; J: TRBJ2-1; D: TRBD2; V: TRBV24-1; CDR3: CATSGRGTSGRSYDNEQFF; DNA: TGTGCCACCAGTGGCAGAGGGACTAGCGGGAGGTCTTATGACAATGAGCAGTTCTTC
size: many; J: TRBJ1-1; D: NA; V: TRBV29-1; CDR3: CSGSQGANTEAFF; DNA: TGCAGCGGGTCACAGGGAGCGAACACTGAAGCTTTCTTT
size: NA; J: TRBJ2-5; D: NA; V: TRBV5-1; CDR3: CASSLENQETQYF; DNA: TGCGCCAGCAGCTTGGAGAACCAAGAGACCCAGTACTTC
size: many; J: TRBJ2-1; D: NA; V: TRBV7-9; CDR3: CASSPGVEQFF; DNA: TGTGCCAGCAGCCCCGGGGTGGAGCAGTTCTTC
size: NA; J: TRBJ2-5; D: NA; V: TRBV14; CDR3: CASSQQSTQYF; DNA: TGTGCCAGCAGCCAGCAGTCGACCCAGTACTTC
size: NA; J: TRBJ2-1; D: NA; V: TRBV11-2; CDR3: CASSFSGGLSHEQFF; DNA: TGTGCCAGCAGCTTCTCGGGCGGTTTGAGCCATGAGCAGTTCTTC
size: many; J: TRBJ2-5; D: TRBD2; V: TRBV12-3/TRBV12-4; CDR3: CASTDQSGSGETQYF; DNA: TGTGCCAGCACCGACCAAAGCGGGAGCGGAGAGACCCAGTACTTC
size: few; J: TRBJ2-3; D: NA; V: TRBV20-1; CDR3: CSARIFTDTQYF; DNA: TGCAGTGCTAGAATCTTCACAGATACGCAGTATTTT
size: many; J: TRBJ2-1; D: TRBD2; V: TRBV2; CDR3: CASRAGTSGINEQFF; DNA: TGTGCCAGCAGGGCCGGGACTAGCGGTATCAATGAGCAGTTCTTC
size: NA; J: TRBJ2-7; D: TRBD2; V: TRBV3-1; CDR3: CASSQGMTSGYEQYF; DNA: TGTGCCAGCAGCCAAGGCATGACTAGCGGTTACGAGCAGTACTTC
size: few; J: TRBJ2-1; D: NA; V: TRBV5-1; CDR3: CASSPGIGSYNEQFF; DNA: TGCGCCAGCAGCCCGGGGATTGGTTCCTACAATGAGCAGTTCTTC
size: NA; J: TRBJ2-3; D: TRBD2; V: TRBV10-3; CDR3: CATSPRGRGDTQYF; DNA: TGTGCCACCTCCCCCCGTGGGCGGGGGGATACGCAGTATTTT
size: many; J: TRBJ2-7; D: NA; V: TRBV12-3/TRBV12-4; CDR3: CASSFRSGSVQYF; DNA: TGTGCCAGCAGTTTCCGTTCGGGTAGCGTGCAGTACTTC
size: NA; J: TRBJ2-1; D: TRBD2; V: TRBV15; CDR3: CATGRTGTTYNEQFF; DNA: TGCGCCACCGGCAGAACCGGGACTACCTACAATGAGCAGTTCTTC
size: few; J: TRBJ2-7; D: NA; V: TRBV7-9; CDR3: CASSFQGTYEQYF; DNA: TGTGCCAGCAGCTTCCAGGGTACCTACGAGCAGTACTTC
size: few; J: TRBJ2-7; D: TRBD1; V: TRBV12-3/TRBV12-4; CDR3: CASSQIGQGADEQYF; DNA: TGTGCCAGCAGTCAAATAGGACAGGGGGCCGACGAGCAGTACTTC
size: NA; J: TRBJ2-3; D: NA; V: TRBV30; CDR3: CAWEVRSPDTQYF; DNA: TGTGCCTGGGAGGTGAGGTCTCCAGATACGCAGTATTTT
size: many; J: TRBJ2-1; D: TRBD2; V: TRBV7-6; CDR3: CASTRDAGAYNEQFF; DNA: TGTGCCAGCACCAGAGATGCGGGGGCCTACAATGAGCAGTTCTTC
size: few; J: TRBJ2-1; D: NA; V: TRBV7-3; CDR3: CASSLGATRNEQFF; DNA: TGTGCCAGCAGCTTGGGTGCCACTAGGAATGAGCAGTTCTTC
size: many; J: TRBJ2-1; D: NA; V: TRBV30; CDR3: CASSQTYNEQFF; DNA: TGTGCCTCGTCTCAGACCTACAATGAGCAGTTCTTC